This TCR beta chain was observed in a study of cytomegalovirus exposure and HLA in healthy donors. Study results and caveats: By a later analysis, the bulk of CMV-associated TCR beta chains appeared HLA-restricted. A later analysis associated 15,000 or so TCR beta sequences with HLA alleles at a 0.05 false discovery rate. There were several of the most significant clusters that appeared linked to common viral pathogens in a later analysis.

As concerns this clone: What it binds is not known.

The CDR3 contains 14 residues. The junction had 6 bases not matched to a gene; V was cut back by 4 bases and J by 5 bases. Germline V CDR1 and CDR2: SGDLS, YYNGEE. Vbeta (60) and Jbeta (13) primers were used in the PCR. Produced via immunoSEQ multiplex PCR; TCRdb's table is partial and in-frame only. The sample includes roughly 120,000 clones, about 8.5% of them seen just once. Healthy bone marrow donors made up the donor group. The sample consisted of PBMCs. The rearrangement uses TRBV9 and TRBJ2-1; 7 bases are a match to TRBD1. This clonotype originated in a man aged 35-49 years in good health and CMV-seronegative. CDR3 protein: CASSPWDSNNEQFF. CDR3 bases: TGTGCCAGCAGCCCATGGGACAGCAACAATGAGCAGTTCTTC.